These 23 T cell receptor beta chains were all obtained from the same sample, sequenced in a study of blood T cell repertoires in COVID-19. TCRdb's copy holds only in-frame clones and misses some; the assay was immunoSEQ multiplex PCR. The repertoire holds 250,000 to 300,000 clones, with approximately 88% as singletons. Sequenced: PBMCs or T cells enriched from blood (not recorded which). These receptors were collected from a woman aged 35 to 49 who had recovered from COVID-19.

This chain links TRBV9 with TRBJ2-1; TRBD2 matches at 9 bases. The V gene's germline CDR1 is SGDLS and CDR2 YYNGEE. The V gene end was trimmed by 5 bases and the J gene end by 4 bases; junction bases not matched to a gene: 7. The CDR3 consists of 15 residues. CDR3 protein: CASSPSSGTYNEQFF. Written as DNA, the CDR3 is TGTGCCAGCAGTCCTTCTAGCGGGACGTACAATGAGCAGTTCTTC.

V gene TRBV29-1 combines with J gene TRBJ2-1; the match to TRBD2 covers 12 bases. V shed 4 bases, J shed 2 bases, and the junction held 6 bases outside the gene matches. The germline V gene encodes CDR1 SQVTM and CDR2 ANQGSEA. The CDR3 spans 16 residues. The CDR3 coding sequence is TGCAGCGTTGGCGGACTAGCGGGATATACCTACAATGAGCAGTTCTTC. This codes for CSVGGLAGYTYNEQFF.

V is TRBV30 and J is TRBJ2-1, with 7 bases aligning to TRBD2. Germline V gene sequence: CDR1 GTSNPN, CDR2 SVGIG (reference sequence). V shed 0 bases, J shed 9 bases, and the junction held 11 bases outside the gene matches. This CDR3 spans 15 amino acids. The CDR3 reads CAWSVPGGSLREQFF. The CDR3 DNA is TGTGCCTGGAGTGTACCGGGCGGGAGTTTGCGTGAGCAGTTCTTC. Full variable domain (outside the CDR3, taken from reference TRBV30 and TRBJ2-1): SQTIHQWPATLVQPVGSPLSLECTVEGTSNPNLYWYRQAAGRGLQLLFYSVGIGQISSEVPQNLSASRPQDRQFILSSKKLLLSDSGFYLCAWSVPGGSLREQFFGPGTRLTVL.

The chain carries TRBV30 and TRBJ2-7, with 8 positions matching TRBD1. The junction had 6 bases not matched to a gene; V was cut back by 2 bases and J by 0 bases. The CDR3 extends over 15 amino acids. CDR1 and CDR2 from the germline V gene are GTSNPN and SVGIG (reference sequence). CDR3 protein: CAWSIRTGSSYEQYF. Here the CDR3 DNA reads TGTGCCTGGAGTATCAGGACAGGGTCCTCCTACGAGCAGTACTTC. Together with reference TRBV30 and TRBJ2-7, the CDR3 gives the full variable domain: SQTIHQWPATLVQPVGSPLSLECTVEGTSNPNLYWYRQAAGRGLQLLFYSVGIGQISSEVPQNLSASRPQDRQFILSSKKLLLSDSGFYLCAWSIRTGSSYEQYFGPGTRLTVT.

This chain links TRBV7-2 with TRBJ2-3; no firm D call. Trimming left V 3 bases short and J 1 base short, with 17 bases between. The CDR3 has 17 residues. Germline lookup yields CDR1 SGHTA and CDR2 FQGNSA. CDR3 in DNA: TGTGCCAGCAGCTTCAGTGGTCACCCGAGGCGCACAGATACGCAGTATTTT. This sequence encodes CASSFSGHPRRTDTQYF. The full variable domain, with the rest looked up from reference TRBV7-2 and TRBJ2-3, is GAGVSQSPSNKVTEKGKDVELRCDPISGHTALYWYRQSLGQGLEFLIYFQGNSAPDKSGLPSDRFSAERTGGSVSTLTIQRTQQEDSAVYLCASSFSGHPRRTDTQYFGPGTRLTVL.

The rearrangement links TRBV13 to TRBJ1-6; perhaps TRBD1 as D (6 bases). The CDR3 length is 14 residues. Trimming cost V 3 bases and J 9 bases, with 12 bases left between them. CDR1 is PRHDT and CDR2 is FYEKMQ in the germline V gene (reference sequence). CDR3: CASSLAGAISPLHF. CDR3 bases: TGTGCCAGCAGCTTGGCAGGGGCGATTTCACCCCTCCACTTT.

For the CDR3, the DNA is TGCGCCAGCAGCCAAGATAGGTCCGGACAGATCTACGAGCAGTACTTC. It yields the protein CASSQDRSGQIYEQYF. V is TRBV4-1 and J is TRBJ2-7; TRBD1 might be the D (6 bases). The ends were cut back, 0 bases at V and 3 bases at J, with 15 bases in the middle. The germline CDR1 and CDR2 sequences are MGHRA and YSYEKL. The CDR3 spans 16 residues.

The V call is TRBV3-1 (or the pseudogene TRBV3-2), the J call TRBJ1-2, with TRBD1 identical over 8 bases. Germline CDR1 reads LGHDT; CDR2 reads YNNKEL (reference sequence). V gave up 4 bases and J gave up 5 bases; unmatched junction bases: 6. The CDR3 consists of 14 residues. CDR3 nucleotides: TGTGCCAGCAGCCGAGACAGGGGCAGTTATGGCTACACCTTC. Its protein is CASSRDRGSYGYTF.

The chain combines TRBV18 with TRBJ1-1; no reliable D call. Germline V gives CDR1 KGHSH, CDR2 LQKENI. The CDR3 is made up of 14 amino acids. The V gene lost 6 bases and the J gene lost 4 bases, with 15 bases spanning the gap. The CDR3 coding sequence is TGTGCCAGCTCCCACGAGGCTGAGGGCACTGAAGCTTTCTTT. This gives the protein CASSHEAEGTEAFF.

V gene TRBV6-5 combines with J gene TRBJ2-1; TRBD1 matches at 10 bases. CDR1 and CDR2 from the germline V gene are MNHEY and SVGAGI. The CDR3 loop spans 15 amino acids. J lost 7 bases, V lost 8 bases, and 11 bases had no gene match. CDR3 coding DNA: TGTGCCAGCTTCCCAACGGGACAGGGGAAGAATGAGCAGTTCTTC. It encodes CASFPTGQGKNEQFF.

V usage is TRBV5-1 and J usage is TRBJ1-2; D possibly corresponds to TRBD1 (5 bases). The CDR3 runs to 14 residues. V was pared by 3 bases and J by 4 bases, with 13 bases between. Per germline, CDR1 SGHRS and CDR2 YFSETQ. The CDR3 region is CASSSLERGYGYTF. CDR3 DNA: TGCGCCAGCAGCTCCCTCGAAAGGGGCTATGGCTACACCTTC.

The gene calls are TRBV7-2 and TRBJ1-2; weak D call: TRBD1 (6 bases). CDR1 and CDR2 (germline): SGHTA, FQGNSA. V was shortened by 1 base and J by 1 base, with 16 bases between the two germline ends. The CDR3 totals 17 residues. CDR3 sequence: CASSLDGTRRLNYGYTF. The CDR3 nucleotides are TGTGCCAGCAGCTTAGACGGGACAAGAAGACTTAACTATGGCTACACCTTC.

The chain couples TRBV6-5 to TRBJ1-2, with D unresolved. There are 12 residues in the CDR3. Germline lookup yields CDR1 MNHEY and CDR2 SVGAGI. Between the trimmed V and J ends, which lost 8 bases and 5 bases, there was a span of 12 bases. This CDR3 is CASGPVRYGYTF. CDR3 nucleotide sequence: TGTGCCAGCGGCCCTGTCCGATATGGCTACACCTTC.

The chain links TRBV11-3 to TRBJ2-1, with TRBD2 identical over 13 bases. This CDR3 comprises 16 residues. V was pared by 6 bases and J by 5 bases, with 7 bases of the junction left unmatched. Germline CDR1 is SGHNT and CDR2 is YENEEA. The CDR3 DNA is TGTGCCAGCAGTTCCGGGACTAGCGGGATCGACAATGAGCAGTTCTTC. This gives the protein CASSSGTSGIDNEQFF. Drawing the rest from reference TRBV11-3 and TRBJ2-1, the complete variable domain is EAGVVQSPRYKIIEKKQPVAFWCNPISGHNTLYWYLQNLGQGPELLIRYENEEAVDDSQLPKDRFSAERLKGVDSTLKIQPAELGDSAVYLCASSSGTSGIDNEQFFGPGTRLTVL.

This rearrangement joins TRBV7-8 to TRBJ1-6; 10 bases agree with TRBD1. The CDR3 has 15 residues. Trimming cost V 4 bases and J 4 bases; bases outside gene matches: 1. Germline-derived CDR1 and CDR2 are SGHVS and FQNEAQ. CDR3 nucleotide sequence: TGTGCCAGCAGCTCGGGACAGGGGTATAATTCACCCCTCCACTTT. It codes for CASSSGQGYNSPLHF.

The rearrangement uses TRBV7-8 and TRBJ2-1; 8 bases align to TRBD1. The CDR3 contains 16 residues. Germline V CDR1 and CDR2: SGHVS, FQNEAQ. V was pared by 5 bases and J by 0 bases, with 6 bases of the junction left unmatched. CDR3 sequence (DNA): TGTGCCAGCAGCGCAGGGGGCCAGCTCTCCTACAATGAGCAGTTCTTC. It encodes CASSAGGQLSYNEQFF.

The chain is built from TRBV5-1 and TRBJ2-2; tentative D call: TRBD2 (6 bases). This CDR3 spans 15 amino acids. V dropped 4 bases and J dropped 6 bases, with 16 bases sitting between them. Germline loops: CDR1 SGHRS, CDR2 YFSETQ. The CDR3: CASSPGTVGAGELFF. CDR3 sequence (DNA): TGCGCCAGCAGCCCTGGGACTGTGGGGGCCGGGGAGCTGTTTTTT.

This clone was seen a handful of times. V and J are TRBV7-6 and TRBJ2-1; 10 nucleotides match TRBD2. The germline CDR1 and CDR2 sequences are SGHVS and FNYEAQ. This CDR3 is 15 amino acids long. The V and J ends lost 2 bases and 8 bases, in that order; junction bases with no gene match: 6. The DNA for the CDR3 is TGTGCCAGCAGCTTAACGGCTAGCGGGAGCGATGAGCAGTTCTTC. Translated, it gives CASSLTASGSDEQFF.

The genes are TRBV28 and TRBJ2-3, with 13 bases identical to TRBD2. The V gene's germline CDR1 is MDHEN and CDR2 SYDVKM. With V trimmed by 7 bases and J by 3 bases, 10 bases remained unmatched. This CDR3 is built from 17 residues. The CDR3 reads CASINGGTSGTTDTQYF. The CDR3 bases are TGTGCCAGCATTAACGGGGGGACTAGCGGGACGACAGATACGCAGTATTTT. Full variable domain (missing parts from reference TRBV28 and TRBJ2-3): DVKVTQSSRYLVKRTGEKVFLECVQDMDHENMFWYRQDPGLGLRLIYFSYDVKMKEKGDIPEGYSVSREKKERFSLILESASTNQTSMYLCASINGGTSGTTDTQYFGPGTRLTVL.

V usage is TRBV25-1 and J usage is TRBJ1-4; the match to TRBD1 covers 7 bases. V trimming: 4 bases; J trimming: 3 bases; junction bases outside the gene matches: 8. The CDR3 is made up of 16 amino acids. CDR1 MGHDK and CDR2 SYGVNS come from the germline V gene. The CDR3 reads CASSAQGEESNEKLFF. In DNA, the CDR3 is TGTGCCAGCAGTGCTCAGGGGGAAGAATCTAATGAAAAACTGTTTTTT.

This clone was seen just once. This sequence joins TRBV5-4 and TRBJ1-1, with TRBD1 matching 10 bases. The CDR3 runs 14 residues. J was trimmed by 5 bases and V by 7 bases; bases with no gene match: 8. Per the germline V gene, CDR1 is SGHNT and CDR2 is YYREEE (reference sequence). The chain's CDR3 is CASLPDRGRTEAFF. CDR3 in DNA: TGTGCCAGCTTACCCGACAGGGGGCGAACTGAAGCTTTCTTT.

This chain connects TRBV25-1 to TRBJ1-2, with TRBD1 matching 7 bases. Germline loops: CDR1 MGHDK, CDR2 SYGVNS. The CDR3 extends over 14 amino acids. V lost 1 base and J lost 8; bases outside the gene matches: 7. CDR3 bases: TGTGCCAGCAGTGAATTGGGACAGCGAGGAGGCTACACCTTC. It yields the protein CASSELGQRGGYTF.

The rearrangement joins TRBV6-5 to TRBJ1-2; the match to TRBD1 covers 8 bases. The V and J ends lost 6 bases and 11 bases, in that order; junction bases with no gene match: 8. This CDR3 is 12 amino acids long. Germline V gene lookup returns CDR1 MNHEY and CDR2 SVGAGI. This CDR3 is CASRRQGSRYTF. The CDR3 DNA sequence: TGTGCCAGCAGACGACAGGGGAGTCGGTACACCTTC.